This is a list of T cell receptor beta chains from one sample in a study of blood T cell repertoires in COVID-19. The protocol was immunoSEQ multiplex PCR, while the TCRdb copy is restricted to in-frame clones and leaves out a portion. Of a few hundred thousand clones listed, approximately 83% are singletons. Specimen: peripheral blood. Every receptor here comes from a woman aged 70-85 years with acute or convalescent COVID-19. Both conserved end residues are part of each CDR3. Each record gives: clone size, D gene, CDR3 length, V gene, J gene, CDR3 DNA, CDR3 protein. D genes are given only for firm matches. The listing skips clone size in some rows; elsewhere it reads once, few, many or a size class.

NA	TRBD2	16	TRBV18	TRBJ2-2	TGTGCCAGCTCACCACCGCGCGGGAGGGCCACCGGGGAGCTGTTTTTT	CASSPPRGRATGELFF
NA	NA	14	TRBV5-1	TRBJ1-1	TGCGCCAGCAGCTTACAGAGTAGAGACACTGAAGCTTTCTTT	CASSLQSRDTEAFF
once	NA	15	TRBV5-1	TRBJ1-4	TGCGCCAGCAGCTTGAAGGACGGGAGAGATGAAAAACTGTTTTTT	CASSLKDGRDEKLFF
NA	NA	14	TRBV2	TRBJ2-3	TGTGCCAGCAGTGAAGCCACGGTTCCAGATACGCAGTATTTT	CASSEATVPDTQYF
once	TRBD1	15	TRBV10-3	TRBJ2-5	TGTGCCATCAGTGGCGTGGACAGGGTGGGGGAGACCCAGTACTTC	CAISGVDRVGETQYF
NA	NA	13	TRBV6-1	TRBJ1-3	TGTGCCAGCAGTGAAGGGCCCGGAAACACCATATATTTT	CASSEGPGNTIYF
NA	NA	14	TRBV3-1/TRBV3-2	TRBJ1-3	TGTGCCAGCAGCCTAGGGGGTGGAGGAAACACCATATATTTT	CASSLGGGGNTIYF
NA	NA	12	TRBV5-6	TRBJ2-3	TGTGCCAGCAGCTCTACCACAGATACGCAGTATTTT	CASSSTTDTQYF
NA	TRBD1	13	TRBV6-5	TRBJ1-1	TGTGCCAGCAGTTCCGGACAGGCCACTGAAGCTTTCTTT	CASSSGQATEAFF
NA	NA	14	TRBV29-1	TRBJ1-2	TGCAGCGTCGGGAGGGGTGCACAGGAGGGTGGCTACACCTTC	CSVGRGAQEGGYTF
NA	NA	12	TRBV5-1	TRBJ2-1	TGCGCCAGCAGCTTGGGGACTATGGAGCAGTTCTTC	CASSLGTMEQFF
NA	NA	15	TRBV7-2	TRBJ1-3	TGTGCCAGCATAACGCGGGGTAGCTCTGGAAACACCATATATTTT	CASITRGSSGNTIYF
NA	NA	12	TRBV27	TRBJ1-5	TGTGCCAGCAGTTCCGGGGATCAGCCCCAGCATTTT	CASSSGDQPQHF
NA	NA	16	TRBV5-1	TRBJ1-1	TGCGCCAGCAGCCCTGGCGGGACGGGAGACTGGGATGAAGCTTTCTTT	CASSPGGTGDWDEAFF
NA	NA	17	TRBV9	TRBJ2-1	TGTGCCAGCAGCGTAGGACGGGGGAGGTGGGCCTACAATGAGCAGTTCTTC	CASSVGRGRWAYNEQFF
NA	NA	15	TRBV5-5	TRBJ1-1	TGTGCCAGCAGCCGTGAAATCAGTCCTTACACTGAAGCTTTCTTT	CASSREISPYTEAFF
NA	TRBD2	15	TRBV11-2	TRBJ2-3	TGTGCCAGCAGCTTAGGACTAGCGGGGGCAGATACGCAGTATTTT	CASSLGLAGADTQYF
few	NA	14	TRBV2	TRBJ1-2	TGTGCCAGCAGTGTGAAAGACATCGCCTATGGCTACACCTTC	CASSVKDIAYGYTF
NA	TRBD2	16	TRBV9	TRBJ2-3	TGTGCCAGCAGCGCACGACTCGGGGGGATCACAGATACGCAGTATTTT	CASSARLGGITDTQYF
NA	NA	14	TRBV11-2	TRBJ1-1	TGTGCCAGCAGCTTAGGAACGGGTAGCACTGAAGCTTTCTTT	CASSLGTGSTEAFF
NA	NA	12	TRBV11-1	TRBJ1-1	TGTGCCAGCAGCCGGGATCACACTGAAGCTTTCTTT	CASSRDHTEAFF
NA	NA	15	TRBV19	TRBJ1-2	TGTGCCAGTACCTCTAGGGACATACAAAGTTATGGCTACACCTTC	CASTSRDIQSYGYTF
NA	TRBD2	14	TRBV12-5	TRBJ2-1	TGTGCTAGTGGTGCCGGGACTAGTAACAATGAGCAGTTCTTC	CASGAGTSNNEQFF
NA	TRBD2	18	TRBV15	TRBJ2-7	TGTGCCACCAGCAGAGCGACTAGCGGGGGGTTCCGTTTGTACGAGCAGTACTTC	CATSRATSGGFRLYEQYF
once	NA	13	TRBV11-2	TRBJ1-1	TGTGCCAGCAGCCCGTGGCTGAACACTGAAGCTTTCTTT	CASSPWLNTEAFF
NA	NA	15	TRBV6-6	TRBJ1-3	TGTGCCACACGGGACAAATTCGTCGTCGGAAACACCATATATTTT	CATRDKFVVGNTIYF
NA	NA	12	TRBV7-9	TRBJ2-3	TGTGCCAGCGGGGGCTACACAGATACGCAGTATTTT	CASGGYTDTQYF
NA	NA	12	TRBV3-1/TRBV3-2	TRBJ1-3	TGTGCCAGCAGCCAAGCCGGCGGCACCATATATTTT	CASSQAGGTIYF
NA	NA	15	TRBV6-5	TRBJ2-5	TGTGCCAGCAGTTACCCTGGGCTTGAAGCGGGGACCCAGTACTTC	CASSYPGLEAGTQYF
NA	NA	13	TRBV6-1	TRBJ1-1	TGTGCCAGCAGTGAAGCCCCCGGCACTGAAGCTTTCTTT	CASSEAPGTEAFF
NA	TRBD2	17	TRBV7-9	TRBJ2-7	TGTGCCAGCAGCTTAGGGCGACTAGCGGGGGGGATCAACGAGCAGTACTTC	CASSLGRLAGGINEQYF